This passage covers 13 T cell receptor beta chains from one sample sequenced in a study of CD8 T cells in ankylosing spondylitis. Notes on the study in general: Ankylosing spondylitis blood appeared to carry a characteristic TCR beta motif of several highly homologous variants.

TCRdb re-derived calls from the 5' RACE reads in MiXCR, one entry per CDR3 protein. Of about 800,000 distinct CDR3 sequences listed, roughly 10% were seen once; the top ten hold approximately 0.51%. Antigens of these TCRs are unknown. Sequenced: blood, either unsorted or a sorted T cell fraction (not recorded which). The receptors derive from a male donor with ankylosing spondylitis.

This sequence joins TRBV20-1 and TRBJ1-5; 7 bases agree with TRBD1. The germline CDR1 and CDR2 sequences are DFQATT and SNEGSKA (reference sequence). This CDR3 has 14 residues. Trimming at V came to 6 bases and at J to 3 bases, leaving 8 bases not matched to a gene. DNA of the CDR3: TGCAGTGCAACTCGGGACAGTGTCAATCAGCCCCAGCATTTT. The encoded protein is CSATRDSVNQPQHF.

The genes are TRBV28 and TRBJ2-2; D is perhaps TRBD2 (6 bases). The CDR3 consists of 15 residues. Germline CDR1 is MDHEN and CDR2 is SYDVKM. V shed 6 bases and J shed 5 bases, with 16 bases lying between them. This chain's CDR3 is CASRHPVGGTGELFF. CDR3 DNA: TGTGCCAGCAGGCACCCCGTTGGGGGGACCGGGGAGCTGTTTTTT.

This clonotype was seen many times. This chain joins TRBV6-1 and TRBJ2-3; no definite D call. The CDR3 runs 12 residues. Germline V gene data show CDR1 as MNHNS and CDR2 as SASEGT. Between the trimmed V and J ends, which lost 2 bases and 7 bases, there was a span of 7 bases. The chain's CDR3 is CASSETRNTQYF. The CDR3 DNA follows: TGTGCCAGCAGTGAAACGAGAAATACGCAGTATTTT.

This clonotype came up many times. CDR3 in amino acids: CASSSNRGNYGYTF. In DNA form, the CDR3 reads TGTGCCAGCAGTTCCAATAGGGGTAACTATGGCTACACCTTC. The chain combines TRBV12-3 or TRBV12-4 with TRBJ1-2, with a possible D match to TRBD1 (5 bases). The CDR3 contains 14 residues. The V gene lost 4 bases and the J gene lost 1 base, with 10 bases spanning the gap.

The chain is built from TRBV30 and TRBJ2-1; D is unclear. V lost 2 bases and J lost 8, with 10 bases in between. CDR1 is GTSNPN and CDR2 is SVGIG in the germline V gene (reference sequence). This CDR3 has 12 amino acids. In DNA, the CDR3 is TGTGCCTGGAGTCCCCTCGGAGATGAGCAGTTCTTC. It yields the protein CAWSPLGDEQFF.

This clonotype occurred a few times. The V and J genes are TRBV10-3 and TRBJ2-3; 7 bases fit TRBD2. This CDR3 has 14 amino acids. V was pared by 8 bases and J by 2 bases, with 7 bases of the junction left unmatched. CDR1 and CDR2 (germline): ENHRY, SYGVKD. CDR3 protein: CAIAGTTPTDTQYF. CDR3 bases: TGTGCCATCGCTGGGACTACTCCCACAGATACGCAGTATTTT.

The chain uses TRBV18 and TRBJ1-1, with TRBD1 as a possible D gene (6 bases). Germline V lookup: CDR1 KGHSH, CDR2 LQKENI. Trimming cost V 5 bases and J 3 bases, with 13 bases left between them. CDR3 length: 14 amino acids. CDR3 protein: CASSSNPGDTEAFF. The CDR3 coding sequence is TGTGCCAGCTCATCAAACCCAGGGGACACTGAAGCTTTCTTT.

This clonotype was found many times. V and J are TRBV5-1 and TRBJ2-1; 10 bases are a match to TRBD2. V dropped 0 bases and J dropped 11; count of bases not matched to a gene: 8. The CDR3 has 15 amino acids. CDR1 and CDR2 (germline): SGHRS, YFSETQ. The CDR3 DNA sequence: TGCGCCAGCAGCTTGGAACCTAGCGGGAGTGGTAAGCAGTTCTTC. Translation gives CASSLEPSGSGKQFF.

The sample holds many counts of this clonotype. This chain connects TRBV11-2 to TRBJ2-3, with D perhaps TRBD1 or TRBD2 (7 bases each). Deletions cut 4 bases from V and 10 bases from J, with 24 bases between. Germline CDR1 and CDR2: SGHAT and FQNNGV. The CDR3 sequence is 16 residues long. This CDR3 is CASSSRGRGFPQAQYF. CDR3 coding DNA: TGTGCCAGCAGCTCTAGGGGGCGGGGGTTCCCTCAGGCGCAGTATTTT.

V and J are TRBV6-5 and TRBJ1-1; no firm D call. The CDR3 is 13 amino acids. The V end was cut by 6 bases, the J end by 1 base, with 9 bases between. Germline CDR1 MNHEY, CDR2 SVGAGI. The CDR3 reads CASRYKENTEAFF. CDR3 DNA: TGTGCCAGCAGGTATAAGGAGAACACTGAAGCTTTCTTT.

The chain links TRBV2 to TRBJ1-5, with D possibly matching TRBD1 (5 bases). Per the germline V gene, CDR1 is SNHLY and CDR2 is FYNNEI. The CDR3 runs 16 residues. Trimming removed 4 bases at V and 3 bases at J, with 16 bases between. CDR3 sequence reads: CASSGFRGPVNQPQHF. The CDR3 bases are TGTGCCAGCAGTGGGTTTAGGGGACCGGTCAATCAGCCCCAGCATTTT.

The genes are TRBV15 and TRBJ1-4; D is unresolved. The CDR3 runs 13 residues. Germline V gene data show CDR1 as LNHNV and CDR2 as YYDKDF (reference sequence). The V end was cut by 0 bases, the J end by 6 bases, with 5 bases between. CDR3 protein: CATSRDPDEKLFF. In DNA form, the CDR3 reads TGTGCCACCAGCAGAGATCCGGATGAAAAACTGTTTTTT.

The chain couples TRBV20-1 to TRBJ1-5; D ambiguous. Germline V gene sequence: CDR1 DFQATT, CDR2 SNEGSKA (reference sequence). The CDR3 has 12 residues. CDR3 sequence: CSGLEGNQPQHF. CDR3 bases: TGCAGCGGCCTAGAGGGCAATCAGCCCCAGCATTTT.